The 27 T cell receptor beta chains below were found in one sample sequenced in a study of shared clonotypes between healthy human individuals. Produced via immunoSEQ multiplex PCR; TCRdb's table is partial and in-frame only. Among more than 2 million clones listed, just over 90% were seen once. Terminally differentiated effector memory CD45RA+ cells were excluded from the naive CD8 cells, which were CD45RO-negative and positively selected for CCR7. Material: naive CD8+ T cells from PBMCs. Source of these receptors: a man between 18 and 29 years old in good health. Some clones in this sample may be carry-over from other donors' samples.

This chain connects TRBV6-6 to TRBJ2-5; 7 nucleotides match TRBD1. The CDR3 has 16 residues. Germline CDR1 and CDR2: MNHNY and SVGAGI (reference sequence). The V gene end was trimmed by 8 bases and the J gene end by 2 bases; junction bases not matched to a gene: 14. The CDR3 region has the DNA TGTGCCAGCCTAAATCTCCCGTGGGACAGTCAAGAGACCCAGTACTTC. Amino acid sequence: CASLNLPWDSQETQYF.

Notes on this clone: Other DNA sequences in the same sample also yield this CDR3. The chain is built from TRBV19 and TRBJ1-1; D ambiguous. In germline, CDR1 is LNHDA, CDR2 SQIVND (reference sequence). Trimming shortened V by 1 base and J by 4 bases, and 7 bases separated the two germline ends. The CDR3 runs 13 residues. CDR3 residues: CASSIGWGTEAFF. DNA for the CDR3: TGTGCCAGTAGTATAGGGTGGGGCACTGAAGCTTTCTTT. Full variable domain (remainder filled in from reference TRBV19 and TRBJ1-1): DGGITQSPKYLFRKEGQNVTLSCEQNLNHDAMYWYRQDPGQGLRLIYYSQIVNDFQKGDIAEGYSVSREKKESFPLTVTSAQKNPTAFYLCASSIGWGTEAFFGQGTRLTVV.

The table lists this clone with a count of one. A much larger clone sits a single nucleotide away, making a read error possible. This chain links TRBV27 with TRBJ2-1; a weak D match, TRBD2 (5 bases). Germline CDR1 reads MNHEY; CDR2 reads SMNVEV (reference sequence). CDR3 length equals 15 residues. V was trimmed by 6 bases and J by 0 bases, leaving 12 bases between them. This CDR3 reads CASSPDWSSYNEQFF. The CDR3 DNA reads as TGTGCCAGCAGCCCGGACTGGAGCTCCTACAATGAGCAGTTCTTC.

The chain combines TRBV7-8 with TRBJ2-7; perhaps TRBD1 as D (6 bases). Trimming took off 3 bases at V and 1 base at J, with 16 bases between the two ends. The CDR3 runs to 16 residues. Germline CDR1 and CDR2: SGHVS and FQNEAQ. The CDR3 region has the DNA TGTGCCAGCAGCTTGACGTACGGGACACCATCCTACGAGCAGTACTTC. Amino acid sequence: CASSLTYGTPSYEQYF. Filled out from reference TRBV7-8 and TRBJ2-7, the complete variable domain reads GAGVSQSPRYKVAKRGQDVALRCDPISGHVSLFWYQQALGQGPEFLTYFQNEAQLDKSGLPSDRFFAERPEGSVSTLKIQRTQQEDSAVYLCASSLTYGTPSYEQYFGPGTRLTVT.

V and J are TRBV19 and TRBJ1-4, with D hard to call. V gave up 7 bases and J gave up 3 bases, with 12 bases separating them. Germline CDR1 reads LNHDA; CDR2 reads SQIVND (reference sequence). The CDR3 has 14 residues. The CDR3 here is CASIGQAPNEKLFF. In DNA, the CDR3 is TGTGCCAGTATTGGGCAGGCGCCTAATGAAAAACTGTTTTTT.

The rearrangement uses TRBV28 and TRBJ1-1; D might be TRBD1 (5 bases). This CDR3 contains 15 residues. V lost 1 base to trimming and J lost 4 bases, with 13 bases between them. CDR1 is MDHEN, CDR2 SYDVKM, per germline. CDR3 sequence: CASSLYLGEGTEAFF. The CDR3 nucleotides are TGTGCCAGCAGTTTATACTTGGGGGAAGGCACTGAAGCTTTCTTT.

Comment on this clone: Other DNA variants within this sample encode the same CDR3. The rearrangement joins TRBV27 to TRBJ1-1; TRBD1 matches 8 bases. CDR1 is MNHEY and CDR2 is SMNVEV in the germline V gene (reference sequence). The ends lost 5 bases at V and 0 bases at J; junction bases unmatched: 8. The CDR3 has 16 residues. The CDR3 is CASSTRQGPMNTEAFF. CDR3 DNA sequence: TGTGCCAGCAGTACCCGACAGGGGCCTATGAACACTGAAGCTTTCTTT.

The chain carries TRBV25-1 and TRBJ1-2; maybe TRBD1 (5 bases). CDR3 length: 13 residues. V was shortened by 2 bases and J by 4 bases, with 8 bases between the two germline ends. Germline V gene lookup returns CDR1 MGHDK and CDR2 SYGVNS. The CDR3: CASSESGGYGYTF. The CDR3 DNA follows: TGTGCCAGCAGTGAAAGCGGGGGCTATGGCTACACCTTC.

The genes are TRBV14 and TRBJ1-4; TRBD1 is a possible D gene (5 bases). The CDR3 covers 15 residues. Germline V gives CDR1 SGHDN, CDR2 FVKESK. The V end lost 2 bases, the J end lost 8 bases, and 15 bases lay between the germline ends. The CDR3 DNA reads as TGTGCCAGCAGCCAACGGGGTAGGGGTGGCGAAAAACTGTTTTTT. Translating it yields CASSQRGRGGEKLFF.

This CDR3 is CASRLADTQYF. CDR3 sequence (DNA): TGTGCCAGCAGGCTAGCAGATACGCAGTATTTT. This chain connects TRBV7-9 to TRBJ2-3, with no clear D. Germline CDR1 and CDR2: SEHNR and FQNEAQ (reference sequence). Trimming cost V 6 bases and J 4 bases, with 5 bases left between them. This CDR3 spans 11 amino acids.

The J gene is TRBJ2-1, the V gene TRBV7-9, with D possibly matching TRBD2 (5 bases). The germline V gene has CDR1 SEHNR and CDR2 FQNEAQ (reference sequence). V was clipped by 3 bases and J by 6 bases, with 9 bases between them. The CDR3 runs to 13 residues. In DNA, the CDR3 is TGTGCCAGCAGCTTTCCGGGGAGCAATGAGCAGTTCTTC. Amino acid sequence: CASSFPGSNEQFF. Based on the CDR3 plus reference TRBV7-9 and TRBJ2-1, the full variable domain is DTGVSQNPRHKITKRGQNVTFRCDPISEHNRLYWYRQTLGQGPEFLTYFQNEAQLEKSRLLSDRFSAERPKGSFSTLEIQRTEQGDSAMYLCASSFPGSNEQFFGPGTRLTVL.

The J gene is TRBJ2-7, the V gene TRBV7-2; a possible D gene is TRBD2 (6 bases). The V gene lost 5 bases and the J gene lost 0 bases, with 14 bases spanning the gap. Looked up from germline, CDR1 is SGHTA and CDR2 is FQGNSA. This CDR3 is 15 amino acids long. The CDR3 DNA is TGTGCCAGCAGCACTTTTAGCGGCCACTCCTACGAGCAGTACTTC. Its translation: CASSTFSGHSYEQYF.

This chain uses TRBV10-1 with TRBJ1-1, with TRBD1 as a possible D gene (6 bases). V was shortened by 5 bases and J by 5 bases, with 12 bases between the two germline ends. Germline assignment: CDR1 WNHNN and CDR2 SYGVQD (reference sequence). This CDR3 has 13 amino acids. CDR3 sequence reads: CASSTGKGTEAFF. The CDR3 nucleotides are TGCGCCAGCAGTACAGGGAAGGGGACTGAAGCTTTCTTT.

The CDR3 bases are TGTGCCAGCAGCCCAAAGGGGGCCTCGAACACTGAAGCTTTCTTT. Translation: CASSPKGASNTEAFF. This chain joins TRBV7-9 and TRBJ1-1; 7 bases match TRBD1. Germline V lookup: CDR1 SEHNR, CDR2 FQNEAQ (reference sequence). Unmatched junction bases numbered 7, after V lost 5 bases and J lost 1 base. The CDR3 loop spans 15 amino acids. Full variable domain (rest looked up from reference TRBV7-9 and TRBJ1-1): DTGVSQNPRHKITKRGQNVTFRCDPISEHNRLYWYRQTLGQGPEFLTYFQNEAQLEKSRLLSDRFSAERPKGSFSTLEIQRTEQGDSAMYLCASSPKGASNTEAFFGQGTRLTVV.

The chain has TRBV28 and TRBJ2-1; 12 nucleotides align to TRBD2. CDR1 MDHEN and CDR2 SYDVKM come from the germline V gene. V lost 6 bases, J lost 6 bases, and 9 bases stayed unmatched. CDR3 length: 16 residues. The CDR3 reads CASRRSLAGGINEQFF. CDR3 in DNA: TGTGCCAGCAGAAGGTCCCTAGCGGGAGGGATCAATGAGCAGTTCTTC.

The rearrangement links TRBV10-3 to TRBJ2-2, with 7 bases identical to TRBD2. Per the germline V gene, CDR1 is ENHRY and CDR2 is SYGVKD. The junction had 4 bases not matched to a gene; V was cut back by 0 bases and J by 6 bases. The CDR3 runs to 15 residues. CDR3 sequence (DNA): TGTGCCATCAGTGAGTCTGCTCTAGCGGCCGGGGAGCTGTTTTTT. It codes for CAISESALAAGELFF.

The DNA of the CDR3 is TGTGCCAGCAGTGAAGGGGACCGGGTCTCAGAAGAAAAACTGTTTTTT. This sequence encodes CASSEGDRVSEEKLFF. The chain employs TRBV6-1 and TRBJ1-4, with D tentatively TRBD1 (5 bases). The CDR3 has 16 amino acids. Trimming removed 1 base at V and 8 bases at J, with 17 bases between. Per the germline V gene, CDR1 is MNHNS and CDR2 is SASEGT.

The CDR3 protein is CASSFRGLNTEAFF. As DNA, the CDR3 is TGTGCCAGCAGTTTCCGGGGACTGAACACTGAAGCTTTCTTT. The chain couples TRBV6-5 to TRBJ1-1; possibly TRBD1 for D (5 bases). The CDR3 runs to 14 residues. Trimming took 4 bases from V and 0 from J, leaving 9 bases between them. Per the germline V gene, CDR1 is MNHEY and CDR2 is SVGAGI.

The V call is TRBV9, the J call TRBJ2-1, with 9 positions matching TRBD2. CDR3 length: 14 residues. Germline assignment: CDR1 SGDLS and CDR2 YYNGEE. Trimming cost V 3 bases and J 7 bases; bases outside gene matches: 5. In nucleotides, the CDR3 is TGTGCCAGCAGCGGCAATCTAGCGGGGAATGAGCAGTTCTTC. This gives the protein CASSGNLAGNEQFF.

This clone was counted only a few times. The sample carries other DNA sequences with the same CDR3. J is TRBJ1-1 and V is TRBV29-1; no clear D. The CDR3 has 11 amino acids. Germline loops: CDR1 SQVTM, CDR2 ANQGSEA. V lost 4 bases to trimming and J lost 1 base, with 4 bases between them. CDR3 nucleotide sequence: TGCAGCGTTGTTAAGAACACTGAAGCTTTCTTT. Amino acid sequence: CSVVKNTEAFF. Full variable domain (rest looked up from reference TRBV29-1 and TRBJ1-1): SAVISQKPSRDICQRGTSLTIQCQVDSQVTMMFWYRQQPGQSLTLIATANQGSEATYESGFVIDKFPISRPNLTFSTLTVSNMSPEDSSIYLCSVVKNTEAFFGQGTRLTVV.

The chain carries TRBV7-2 and TRBJ1-2; 9 nucleotides match TRBD1. This CDR3 spans 14 amino acids. Looked up from germline, CDR1 is SGHTA and CDR2 is FQGNSA. V shed 4 bases, J shed 3 bases, and the junction held 3 bases outside the gene matches. CDR3 DNA sequence: TGTGCCAGCAGCTCCCGGGACAGGGACTATGGCTACACCTTC. This encodes CASSSRDRDYGYTF.

The chain carries TRBV6-5 and TRBJ1-2, with unresolved D. CDR3 length: 14 residues. Germline CDR1 reads MNHEY; CDR2 reads SVGAGI. V was cut by 4 bases and J by 4 bases, with 13 bases left in between. CDR3 amino acids: CASSLPDFRYGYTF. CDR3 nucleotides: TGTGCCAGCAGTTTGCCCGACTTTCGCTATGGCTACACCTTC.

V is TRBV2 and J is TRBJ2-5, with 14 nucleotides matching TRBD2. Germline V gene lookup returns CDR1 SNHLY and CDR2 FYNNEI. CDR3 length: 16 amino acids. V shed 6 bases, J shed 5 bases, and the junction held 8 bases outside the gene matches. This CDR3 reads CASSPGTSGSYETQYF. The CDR3 DNA reads TGTGCCAGCAGCCCCGGGACTAGCGGGAGTTACGAGACCCAGTACTTC.

The chain is built from TRBV29-1 and TRBJ2-1, with D perhaps TRBD1 (6 bases). CDR1 SQVTM and CDR2 ANQGSEA come from the germline V gene. This CDR3 comprises 12 residues. The V end was cut by 7 bases, the J end by 5 bases, with 12 bases between. CDR3 loop: CSAPGQNNEQFF. The CDR3 DNA is TGCAGCGCCCCGGGACAAAACAATGAGCAGTTCTTC.

The chain has TRBV4-1 and TRBJ2-7; a weak D match, TRBD2 (5 bases). The CDR3 spans 14 residues. Germline V gene lookup returns CDR1 MGHRA and CDR2 YSYEKL. Trimming pared 4 bases from V and 4 bases from J, leaving 14 bases between. CDR3 DNA sequence: TGCGCCAGCAGCCCCATCGACGGGGATTACGAGCAGTACTTC. It codes for CASSPIDGDYEQYF.

This chain connects TRBV7-3 to TRBJ2-5; D remains unclear. There are 14 residues in the CDR3. V lost 0 bases and J 5 bases, leaving 10 bases between the germline ends. In germline, CDR1 is SGHTA, CDR2 FQGTGA. CDR3 DNA sequence: TGTGCCAGCAGCTTAACTCCTGGGCGGGAGACCCAGTACTTC. Its protein product is CASSLTPGRETQYF. The full variable domain, in which reference TRBV7-3 and TRBJ2-5 provide the parts outside the CDR3, is GAGVSQTPSNKVTEKGKYVELRCDPISGHTALYWYRQSLGQGPEFLIYFQGTGAADDSGLPNDRFFAVRPEGSVSTLKIQRTERGDSAVYLCASSLTPGRETQYFGPGTRLLVL.

The V gene is TRBV5-1, the J gene TRBJ1-2; D not resolved. The CDR3 length is 13 residues. Trimming removed 10 bases at V and 2 bases at J, with 15 bases between. Germline values: CDR1 SGHRS, CDR2 YFSETQ. CDR3 DNA sequence: TGCGCCGTATCGGGGAGAGACAACTATGGCTACACCTTC. Translation gives CAVSGRDNYGYTF.